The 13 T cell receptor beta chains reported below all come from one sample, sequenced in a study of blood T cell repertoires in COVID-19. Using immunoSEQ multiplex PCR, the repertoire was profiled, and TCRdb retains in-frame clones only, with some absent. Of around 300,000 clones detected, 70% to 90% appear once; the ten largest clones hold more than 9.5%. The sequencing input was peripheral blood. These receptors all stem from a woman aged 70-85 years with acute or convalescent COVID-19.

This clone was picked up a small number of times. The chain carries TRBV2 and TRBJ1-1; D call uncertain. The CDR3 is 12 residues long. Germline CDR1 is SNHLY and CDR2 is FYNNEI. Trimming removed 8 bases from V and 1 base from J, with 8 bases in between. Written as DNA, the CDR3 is TGTGCCAGCTCTACAGAGAACACTGAAGCTTTCTTT. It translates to CASSTENTEAFF.

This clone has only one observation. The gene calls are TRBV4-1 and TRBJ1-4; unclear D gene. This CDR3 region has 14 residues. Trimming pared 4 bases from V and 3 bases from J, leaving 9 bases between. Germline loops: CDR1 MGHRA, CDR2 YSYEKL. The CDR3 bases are TGCGCCAGCAGCCCGAGGGTGGCTAATGAAAAACTGTTTTTT. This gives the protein CASSPRVANEKLFF.

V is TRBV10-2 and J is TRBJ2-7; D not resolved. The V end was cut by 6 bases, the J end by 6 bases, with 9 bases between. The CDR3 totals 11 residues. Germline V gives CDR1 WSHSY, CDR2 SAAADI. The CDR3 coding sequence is TGCGCCAGCAGAGATACTGGCGAGCAGTACTTC. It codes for CASRDTGEQYF.

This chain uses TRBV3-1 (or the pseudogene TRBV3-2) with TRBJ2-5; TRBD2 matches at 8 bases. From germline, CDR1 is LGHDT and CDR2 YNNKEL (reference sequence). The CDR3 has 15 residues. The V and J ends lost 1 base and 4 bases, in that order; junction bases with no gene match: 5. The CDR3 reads CASSQGGLAGETQYF. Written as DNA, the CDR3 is TGTGCCAGCAGCCAAGGAGGGCTAGCGGGAGAGACCCAGTACTTC.

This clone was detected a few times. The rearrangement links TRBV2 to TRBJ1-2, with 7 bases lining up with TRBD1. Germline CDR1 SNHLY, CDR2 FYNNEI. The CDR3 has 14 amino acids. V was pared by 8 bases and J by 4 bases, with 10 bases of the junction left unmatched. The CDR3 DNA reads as TGTGCCAGCTCCTTGGGGAGACAGGGCTATGGCTACACCTTC. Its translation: CASSLGRQGYGYTF.

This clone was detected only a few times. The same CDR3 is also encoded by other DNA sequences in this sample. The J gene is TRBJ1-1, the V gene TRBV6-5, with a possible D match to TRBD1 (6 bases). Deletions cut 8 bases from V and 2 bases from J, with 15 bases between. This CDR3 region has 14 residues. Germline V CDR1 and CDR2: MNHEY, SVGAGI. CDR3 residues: CASERQAANTEAFF. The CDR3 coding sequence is TGTGCCAGCGAAAGACAGGCCGCAAACACTGAAGCTTTCTTT.

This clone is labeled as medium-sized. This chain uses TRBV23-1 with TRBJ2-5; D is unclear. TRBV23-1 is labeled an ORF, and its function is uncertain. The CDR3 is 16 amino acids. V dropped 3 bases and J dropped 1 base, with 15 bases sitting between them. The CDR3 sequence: CASSQAGTTAQETQYF. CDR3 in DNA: TGCGCCAGCAGTCAGGCAGGAACGACGGCCCAAGAGACCCAGTACTTC.

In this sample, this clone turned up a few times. Here the CDR3 DNA reads TGTGCCAGCAGCCCACAGGGCGGCGGAAACACCATATATTTT. It specifies CASSPQGGGNTIYF. The V call is TRBV9, the J call TRBJ1-3; TRBD1 might be the D (6 bases). The CDR3 totals 14 residues. The germline V gene encodes CDR1 SGDLS and CDR2 YYNGEE. V was cut by 4 bases and J by 4 bases, with 12 bases left in between.

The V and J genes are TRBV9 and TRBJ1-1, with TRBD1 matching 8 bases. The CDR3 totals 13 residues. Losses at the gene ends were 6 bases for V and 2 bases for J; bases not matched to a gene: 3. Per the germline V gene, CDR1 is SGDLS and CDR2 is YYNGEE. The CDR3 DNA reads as TGTGCCAGCACCTCAGGGGGCAACACTGAAGCTTTCTTT. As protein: CASTSGGNTEAFF.

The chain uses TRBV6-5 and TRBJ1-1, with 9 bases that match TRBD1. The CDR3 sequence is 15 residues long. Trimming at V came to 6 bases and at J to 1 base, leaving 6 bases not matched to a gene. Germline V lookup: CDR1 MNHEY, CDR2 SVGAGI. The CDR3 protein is CASRYNRGPNTEAFF. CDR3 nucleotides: TGTGCCAGCAGATATAACAGGGGGCCGAACACTGAAGCTTTCTTT.

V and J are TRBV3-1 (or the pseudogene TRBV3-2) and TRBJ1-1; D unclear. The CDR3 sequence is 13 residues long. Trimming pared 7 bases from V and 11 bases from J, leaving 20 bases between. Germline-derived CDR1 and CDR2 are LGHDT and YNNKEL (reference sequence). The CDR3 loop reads CASTLGGPESAFF. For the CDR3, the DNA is TGTGCCAGCACCCTAGGAGGGCCCGAGAGTGCTTTCTTT.

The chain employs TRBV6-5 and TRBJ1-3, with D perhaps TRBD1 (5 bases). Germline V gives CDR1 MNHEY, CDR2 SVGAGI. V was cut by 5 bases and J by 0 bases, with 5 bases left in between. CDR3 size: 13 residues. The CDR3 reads CASSTGSGNTIYF. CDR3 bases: TGTGCCAGCAGTACAGGCTCTGGAAACACCATATATTTT.

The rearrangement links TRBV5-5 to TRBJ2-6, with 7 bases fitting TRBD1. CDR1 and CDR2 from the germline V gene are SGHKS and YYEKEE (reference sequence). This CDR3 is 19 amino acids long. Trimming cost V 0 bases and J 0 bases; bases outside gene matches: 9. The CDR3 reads CASSLVPPRQGSGANVLTF. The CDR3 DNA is TGTGCCAGCAGCTTGGTCCCTCCTCGACAGGGCTCTGGGGCCAACGTCCTGACTTTC.